The entry that follows covers one T cell receptor beta chain sequence. This receptor's antigen is unknown. The record has no base qualities; no much larger clone is one base away. In the germline V gene, CDR1 corresponds to MNHNS and CDR2 to SASEGT. V lost 1 base and J lost 4 bases; the stretch between them is 10 bases long. CDR3 length: 14 amino acids, cysteine to phenylalanine. The kept DNA is CDR3 alone, 42 bases in frame from the first base. The sample is drawn from a study of cytomegalovirus exposure and HLA in healthy donors (TCRdb year 2017). About the full investigation: An earlier analysis of about 530 of the donors reported 276 Gb of sequence data and 95 million to 140 million unique TCR beta sequences obtained from some 170 million T cells. All discovery cohort repertoires had been generated using a single sequencing platform. Donor age, sex, ethnicity and CMV serostatus were collected together with the repertoire data. An early release that covered about 600 HLA-typed donors contained approximately 300 gigabases of sequencing data and tens of millions of unique TCR sequences. Using immunosequencing, the study profiled T cell repertoires from fewer than 850 subjects and related those repertoires to cytomegalovirus serostatus. The study aimed to test whether signatures of past pathogen exposure could be identified by cataloging public T cell receptors. Typing coverage differed by locus: A, B, C, DRB1 and DQB1 were typed in about 620-630 donors, DQA1 in 500 to 550, DPA1 in around 580, and DPB1 in about 450. Four or five DR-DQ haplotypes were treated as single units for association and clustering because of strong linkage in the cohort. A later genetic analysis took genome-wide SNP genotypes for about 65% of the roughly 670 donors and used that subset as a discovery cohort. Rather than using new phenotypic data, the later analysis identified candidate immune exposures from TCR beta sequences and from how often those sequences occurred across donors. Besides the first cohort of 500 to 700 subjects, a separate validation cohort made up of 95 to 150 different subjects was used. HLA typing covered class I and class II loci at four-digit resolution. Across 398 genotyped donors of the cohort, an average of roughly 250,000 unique TCR beta nucleotide sequences per donor were sequenced, and roughly 18% of those sequences were non-productive. Of the 398 genotyped donors, more than 75% were placed in the genetic ancestry cluster associated with self-reported Caucasian donors. An earlier analysis of some 600 of the donors applied high-throughput TCR beta sequencing to assess whether each TCR beta V gene segment acted as functional or pseudogenic. In a later analysis, previously published TCR beta repertoires from about 640 donors were re-analyzed and high-resolution HLA genotyping was added so that TCR occurrence patterns could be studied. To predict cytomegalovirus infection status, the study brought together high-throughput TCR immunosequencing, statistical association of individual TCRs with disease status, and machine learning.

The full study reports these points: The classifier was reported to diagnose cytomegalovirus status with high specificity and sensitivity in both the original cohort and the validation cohort. According to a later analysis, most CMV-associated TCR beta chains appeared to be HLA-restricted, and the HLA associations seemed to be driven largely by CMV exposure. In vitro tests confirmed that three of the cytomegalovirus-associated TCR beta chains recognize cytomegalovirus antigens. In a later analysis, TCR association rates were found to vary across HLA loci, with the most associated TCRs seen for DRB1 alleles and the fewest for HLA-C alleles. Roughly uniform sequencing depth across donors was assumed in presence/absence analyses, although this assumption may not hold. Because HLA typing was missing for some donors at each locus, association tests included only the typed subset. Compared with the roughly 710-donor mean, donors in an Asian-associated ancestry cluster had fewer N-insertions in productive TCRs, according to a later genetic analysis. Correlated functional status among segregating V segments might be attributable to linkage disequilibrium, but an unknown experimental factor could not be ruled out. A later analysis reported that several top co-occurrence clusters appeared linked to parvovirus B19, influenza, CMV and Epstein-Barr virus. It was suggested by the authors that the approach could potentially be generalized to other disease states and immunological phenotypes. For the cohort, immune exposure information was limited to CMV serostatus. When HLA alleles, especially DR and DQ, strongly co-occurred, attributing TCR associations to individual alleles was difficult. An earlier analysis of around 540 of the donors showed that most TCR beta V segments appeared in productive rearrangements either about 87% or about 30% of the time, which broadly matched IMGT annotations. Some IMGT-functional V segments, including TRBV6-2 and TRBV6-3, could not be distinguished by the 87-base-pair reads and were therefore excluded. A total of about 180 TCR beta chains were listed by the study as associated with cytomegalovirus. The sequencing pipeline was judged likely to have produced a cluster of highly shared sequence variants as a technical artifact. A further reported finding was that TCR beta sequences accurately predicted the HLA-A and HLA-B alleles for most subjects in the first cohort. Compared with equally common non-associated chains, HLA-associated TCR beta chains in a later analysis were more clonally expanded and had lower generation probabilities. V-gene and J-gene trimming of TCR beta chains was associated with a missense DCLRE1C variant in a later genetic analysis, and the association was replicated in an independent cohort. Across donors, most TCR sequences were observed very rarely, whereas some public TCRs were present in many individuals. Only TCR beta chains were sequenced in this cohort, and the absence of alpha or paired-chain data limited detectable features. Over 15 rarely observed V segments, including chromosome 9 orphons, were excluded from the earlier analysis of almost 600 of the donors because counts were too low. Specific HLA alleles were associated with 15,000 to 20,000 TCR beta sequences at a false discovery rate of 0.05 in a later analysis.

The cohort consisted of 650 to 850 healthy bone marrow donors. Cohort members were all nominally healthy when sampled, although unrecorded immune exposures were likely present. The donor was CMV seropositive and was included in the group of 289 seropositive cohort members. Each donor provided a peripheral blood sample, and peripheral blood mononuclear cells were used for TCR beta sequencing. The Qiagen DNeasy Blood Extraction Kit was used to extract genomic DNA from the blood cell samples. Library creation used the immunoSEQ multiplex PCR assay. The multiplex PCR relied on a mix of 60 forward primers for TCR Vbeta segments and 13 reverse primers for TCR Jbeta segments. A multiplex PCR assay on genomic DNA amplified the CDR3 region of rearranged TCR beta genes. The amplified TCR beta libraries were sequenced on the Illumina HiSeq System as 87-base-pair reads. The study's processing was this. A later analysis counted 65 million to 90 million unique TCR beta chains across the 700 or so repertoires, and roughly 11 million of these chains were shared by at least two donors. Raw reads were error-corrected and collapsed into unique sequences with a nearest-neighbor algorithm that merged closely related sequences to remove PCR and sequencing errors. Alignment of CDR3 sequences to IMGT reference sequences was used to assign V, D and J gene segments. Each retained sequence needed at least a six-nucleotide match to both a V gene segment and a J gene segment. Rearrangements were classified as productive when the CDR3 lacked stop codons and remained in frame with V and J, and all other rearrangements were classified as non-productive. Following IMGT convention, CDR3 was defined as the stretch from the second conserved V-encoded cysteine to the conserved J-encoded phenylalanine. The earlier analysis of 587 of the donors excluded sequences that lacked an unambiguous match to a single V gene segment. An earlier analysis of under 750 of the donors called V segments functional above 56.7% productive rearrangements and segregating when the between-donor standard deviation exceeded 5%. To diagnose cytomegalovirus status from the catalog of TCR beta chain sequences, a statistical classification framework was built. In a later analysis, V and J genes were assigned by comparing TCR nucleotide sequences against IMGT/GENE-DB human TR gene sequences. A later analysis assigned CDR3 sequences and most-parsimonious VDJ recombination scenarios with the TCRdist pipeline. In a later analysis, each TCR beta chain was defined by its CDR3 amino acid sequence together with its V-gene family, and reads without a unique V-gene family were excluded. To address suspected cross-contamination and a sequencing artifact, a later analysis removed some 620 highly shared, low-generation-probability nucleotide sequences. A later analysis calculated a clonal expansion index for each public chain from normalized within-repertoire ranks of inferred template counts. In a later analysis, generation probabilities were computed using a VDJ recombination model fitted to out-of-frame rearrangements, and the results were checked against IGoR. Hypergeometric tests were used in a later analysis to score TCR-TCR, TCR-HLA and TCR-CMV co-occurrence, with a repertoire-size bias correction applied to the TCR pairs. To estimate false discovery rates, a later analysis permuted the HLA or CMV assignments 20 times. In a later analysis, co-occurring TCRs were grouped with DBSCAN, and TCRdist sequence similarity was added when clustering was performed within HLA-allele-positive subsets. For co-occurrence clustering, repertoires with fewer than 30,000 or more than 120,000 public chains were excluded, along with 4 to 6 repertoires with anomalous nucleotide sharing. Not all clones reach the TCRdb copy of this immuneACCESS table, which keeps in-frame sequences only. Checked studies attribute under half of the gap to unresolved V genes and leave the rest unexplained. V and J calls and clone size follow that table, whereas D and trimming were derived from the DNA. Recorded for this sample are 95,000 to 150,000 clones; around 69% of them occurred a single time. More than 6.5% of the sample lies in the top ten.

The chain employs TRBV6-1 and TRBJ1-2, with a weak D call of TRBD1 (5 bases match). What was sequenced was PBMCs. This clonotype originated in a woman aged 40-49 years in good health and CMV-seropositive. CDR3 sequence: CASSEGAGIYGYTF. The nucleotide sequence reads TGTGCCAGCAGTGAAGGAGCAGGGATCTATGGCTACACCTTC.